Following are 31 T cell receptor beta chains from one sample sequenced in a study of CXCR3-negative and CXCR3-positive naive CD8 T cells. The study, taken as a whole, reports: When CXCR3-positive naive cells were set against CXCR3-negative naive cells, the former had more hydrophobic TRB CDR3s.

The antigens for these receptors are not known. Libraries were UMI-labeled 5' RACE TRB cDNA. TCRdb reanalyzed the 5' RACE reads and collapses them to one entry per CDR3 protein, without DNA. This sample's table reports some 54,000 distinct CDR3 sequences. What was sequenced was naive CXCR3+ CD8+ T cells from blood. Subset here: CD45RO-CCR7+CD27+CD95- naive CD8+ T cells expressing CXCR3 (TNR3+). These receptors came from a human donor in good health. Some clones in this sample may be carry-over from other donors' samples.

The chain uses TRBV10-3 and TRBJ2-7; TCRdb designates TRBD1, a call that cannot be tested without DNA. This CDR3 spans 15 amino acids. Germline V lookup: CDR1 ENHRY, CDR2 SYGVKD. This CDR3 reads CATEVKGTGDHEQYF.

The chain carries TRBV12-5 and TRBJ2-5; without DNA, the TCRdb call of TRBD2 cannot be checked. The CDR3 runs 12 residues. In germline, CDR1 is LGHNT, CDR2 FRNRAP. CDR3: CASGLWDSPQYF.

CDR3 protein: CASSLFRFINQPQHF. V is TRBV28 and J is TRBJ1-5. CDR3 length: 15 amino acids. Germline CDR1 is MDHEN and CDR2 is SYDVKM.

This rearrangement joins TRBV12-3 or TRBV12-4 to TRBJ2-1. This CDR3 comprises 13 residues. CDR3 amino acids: CASSAYSYNEQFF.

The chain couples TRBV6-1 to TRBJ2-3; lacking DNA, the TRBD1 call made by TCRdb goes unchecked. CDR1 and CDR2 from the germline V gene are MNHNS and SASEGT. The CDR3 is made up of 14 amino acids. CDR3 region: CATGTEPNTDTQYF.

The CDR3 reads CASSSMGTDTQYF. The chain couples TRBV5-1 to TRBJ2-3. Germline V gene lookup returns CDR1 SGHRS and CDR2 YFSETQ. The CDR3 has 13 amino acids.

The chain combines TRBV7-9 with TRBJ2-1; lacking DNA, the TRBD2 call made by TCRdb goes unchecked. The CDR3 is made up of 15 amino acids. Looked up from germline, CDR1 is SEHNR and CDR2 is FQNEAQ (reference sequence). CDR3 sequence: CASSSPLDVYNEQFF.

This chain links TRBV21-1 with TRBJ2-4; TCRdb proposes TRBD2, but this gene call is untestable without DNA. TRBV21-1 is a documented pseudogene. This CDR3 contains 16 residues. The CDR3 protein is CASSKREDPLKNIQYF.

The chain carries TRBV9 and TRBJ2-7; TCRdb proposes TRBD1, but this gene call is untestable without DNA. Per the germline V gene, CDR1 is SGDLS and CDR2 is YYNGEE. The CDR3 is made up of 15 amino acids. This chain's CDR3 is CASSAGTTTFHEQYF.

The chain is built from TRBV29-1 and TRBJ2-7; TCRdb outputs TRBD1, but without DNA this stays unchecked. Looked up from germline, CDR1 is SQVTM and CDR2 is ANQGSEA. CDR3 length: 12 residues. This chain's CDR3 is CSVAGTSWEQYF.

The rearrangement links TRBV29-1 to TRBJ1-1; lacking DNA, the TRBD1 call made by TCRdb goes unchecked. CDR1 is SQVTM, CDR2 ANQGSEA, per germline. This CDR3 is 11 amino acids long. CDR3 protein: CSVVVQAEAFF.

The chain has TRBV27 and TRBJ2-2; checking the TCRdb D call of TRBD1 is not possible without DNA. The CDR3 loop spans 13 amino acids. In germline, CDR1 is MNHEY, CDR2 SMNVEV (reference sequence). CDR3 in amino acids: CATWTGVSGELFF.

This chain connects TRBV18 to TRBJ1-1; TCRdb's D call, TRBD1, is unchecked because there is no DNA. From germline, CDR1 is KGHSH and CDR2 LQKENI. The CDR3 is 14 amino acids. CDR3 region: CASSPGPGGPEAFF.

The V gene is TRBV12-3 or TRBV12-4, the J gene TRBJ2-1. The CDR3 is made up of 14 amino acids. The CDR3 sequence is CASSLASSYNEQFF.

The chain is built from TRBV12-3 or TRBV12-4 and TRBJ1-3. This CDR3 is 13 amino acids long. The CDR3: CASRQGSGNTICF.

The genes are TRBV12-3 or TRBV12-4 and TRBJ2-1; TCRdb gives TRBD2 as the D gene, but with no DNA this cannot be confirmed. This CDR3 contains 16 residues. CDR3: CASSFIASPTPNEQFF.

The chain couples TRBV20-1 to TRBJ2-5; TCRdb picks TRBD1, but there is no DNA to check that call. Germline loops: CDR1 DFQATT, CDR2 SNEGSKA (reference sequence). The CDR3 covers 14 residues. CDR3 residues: CSAREPVAQETQYF.

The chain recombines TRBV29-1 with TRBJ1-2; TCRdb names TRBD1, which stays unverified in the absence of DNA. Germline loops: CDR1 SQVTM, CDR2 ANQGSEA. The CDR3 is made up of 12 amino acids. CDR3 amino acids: CSVERGDYGYTF.

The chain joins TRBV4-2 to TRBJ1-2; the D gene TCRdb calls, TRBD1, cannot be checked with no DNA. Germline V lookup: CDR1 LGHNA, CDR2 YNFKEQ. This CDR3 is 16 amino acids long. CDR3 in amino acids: CASSQEEGQGAYGYTF.

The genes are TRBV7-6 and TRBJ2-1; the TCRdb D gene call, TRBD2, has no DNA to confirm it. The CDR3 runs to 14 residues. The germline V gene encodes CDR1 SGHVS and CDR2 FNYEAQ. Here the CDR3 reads CASSLLGGNNEQFF.

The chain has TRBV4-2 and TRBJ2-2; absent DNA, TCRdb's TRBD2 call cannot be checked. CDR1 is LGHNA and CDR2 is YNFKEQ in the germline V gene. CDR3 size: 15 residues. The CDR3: CASSQEGLFTGELFF.

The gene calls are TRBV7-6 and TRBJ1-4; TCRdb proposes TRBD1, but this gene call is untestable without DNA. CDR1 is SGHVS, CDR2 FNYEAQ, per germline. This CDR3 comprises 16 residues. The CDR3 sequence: CASSLVRGGADEKLFF.

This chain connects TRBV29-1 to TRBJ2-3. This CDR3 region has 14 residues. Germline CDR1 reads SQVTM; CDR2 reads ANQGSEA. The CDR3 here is CSVEMWVTPDTQYF.

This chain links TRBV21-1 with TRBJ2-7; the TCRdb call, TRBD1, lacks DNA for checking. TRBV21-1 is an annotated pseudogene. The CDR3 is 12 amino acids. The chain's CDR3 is CASWHPTYEQYF.

CDR3 loop: CSVDRGYGYTF. The chain has TRBV29-1 and TRBJ1-2; TCRdb's D call of TRBD1 is untestable without DNA. Germline assignment: CDR1 SQVTM and CDR2 ANQGSEA. CDR3 size: 11 residues.

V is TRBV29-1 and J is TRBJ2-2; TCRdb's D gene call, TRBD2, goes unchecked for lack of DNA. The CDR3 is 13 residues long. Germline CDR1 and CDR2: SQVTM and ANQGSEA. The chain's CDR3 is CSVLVLGPGELFF.

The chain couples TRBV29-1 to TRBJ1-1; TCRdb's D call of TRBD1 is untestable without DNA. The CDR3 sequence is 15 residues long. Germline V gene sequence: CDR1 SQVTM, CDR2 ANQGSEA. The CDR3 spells CSVETGGGMNTEAFF.

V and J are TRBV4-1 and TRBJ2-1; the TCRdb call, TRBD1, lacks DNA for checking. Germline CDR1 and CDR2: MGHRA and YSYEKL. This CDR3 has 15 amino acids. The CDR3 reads CASSPDRGTNNEQFF.

The CDR3 region is CASSGSIRETQYF. V usage is TRBV10-1 and J usage is TRBJ2-5. The CDR3 runs 13 residues. Germline V gives CDR1 WNHNN, CDR2 SYGVQD (reference sequence).

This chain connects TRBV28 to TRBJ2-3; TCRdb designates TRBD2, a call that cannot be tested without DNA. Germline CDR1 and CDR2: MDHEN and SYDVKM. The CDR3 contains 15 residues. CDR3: CASSPRGGYTDTQYF.

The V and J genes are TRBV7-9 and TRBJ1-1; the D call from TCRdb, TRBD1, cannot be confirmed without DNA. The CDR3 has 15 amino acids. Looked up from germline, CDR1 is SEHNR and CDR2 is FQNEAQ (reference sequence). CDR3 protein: CASSVGGIMNTEAFF. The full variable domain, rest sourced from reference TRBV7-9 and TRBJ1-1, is DTGVSQNPRHKITKRGQNVTFRCDPISEHNRLYWYRQTLGQGPEFLTYFQNEAQLEKSRLLSDRFSAERPKGSFSTLEIQRTEQGDSAMYLCASSVGGIMNTEAFFGQGTRLTVV.